A selection of T cell receptor beta chains follows, all from one sample in a study of regulatory T cells in long-lasting Graves disease. TCRdb reprocessed the multiplex PCR reads via MiXCR and lists one record per CDR3 protein. The table includes some 440,000 distinct CDR3 sequences, around 21% detected once. This specimen consisted of peripheral blood mononuclear cells (PBMCs), obtained when the disease was refractory, from a patient treated with antithyroid drugs. These receptors came from a female donor with Graves disease. Each CDR3 is given without its conserved first and last residue.

v_call	j_call	cdr3_aa
TRBV7-9	TRBJ1-1	ASSRTPGTGGQNTEAF
TRBV7-2	TRBJ2-1	ASSLYLLADEQF
TRBV28	TRBJ2-7	ASSLRGNPYEQY
TRBV7-9	TRBJ1-3	ASSRGDPGNTIY
TRBV5-1	TRBJ2-1	ASSPELHHEQF
TRBV27	TRBJ2-5	ASSWQGARETQY
TRBV13	TRBJ2-3	ASSPGSMSTDTQY
TRBV12-3/TRBV12-4	TRBJ2-6	ASSLWQGASGANVLT
TRBV20-1	TRBJ2-2	SGARGAGELF
TRBV7-2	TRBJ2-1	ASSVGLAPANEQF
TRBV7-3	TRBJ2-7	ASSLIAYEQY
TRBV7-9	TRBJ2-7	ASSSRGLDEQY
TRBV20-1	TRBJ2-7	SAGTPGYEQY
TRBV6-1	TRBJ1-5	ASSEGPGHQPQH
TRBV3-1	TRBJ1-2	ASSQDGGYGYT
TRBV11-3	TRBJ2-1	ASSSQHPWDEQF
TRBV6-2/TRBV6-3	TRBJ2-5	ASRQLAGVVETQY
TRBV20-1	TRBJ2-7	SARVPSGRAAYEQY
TRBV20-1	TRBJ2-7	SARGLADGAGQY
TRBV18	TRBJ2-7	ASSPGGPHEQY
TRBV19	TRBJ2-5	ASSIIGPGGRETQY
TRBV7-9	TRBJ1-4	ASSLTATNEKLF
TRBV20-1	TRBJ2-4	SAKLAGSRYGNIQY
TRBV27	TRBJ2-1	ASSFYGAEQF
TRBV7-8	TRBJ2-2	ASSLGAGGTGELF
TRBV11-2	TRBJ2-1	ASSLNRPDRALRLNNEQF
TRBV5-6	TRBJ2-7	ASSLGANEQY
TRBV27	TRBJ1-5	ASGPGYREYSNQPQH
TRBV10-3	TRBJ2-7	AIRRGALYEQY
TRBV19	TRBJ1-5	ASNQPQH
TRBV6-1	TRBJ1-5	ASSENPFSNQPQH
TRBV7-7	TRBJ1-1	ASTPLGVTEAF
TRBV6-5	TRBJ1-2	ASSSYRNYGYT
TRBV20-1	TRBJ2-4	SAWTSGRVDIQY
TRBV14	TRBJ2-7	ASSQDPGLASSYEQY
TRBV9	TRBJ2-7	ASSPWTVPNEQY
TRBV15	TRBJ2-7	ATSRDRTYEQY
TRBV28	TRBJ1-5	ASSLWAGTDYSNQPQH
TRBV5-1	TRBJ1-4	ASSRSRATNEKLF
TRBV19	TRBJ1-1	ASSTGRMNEAF
TRBV28	TRBJ1-1	ASSLVRGLGMNTEAF
TRBV6-1	NA	ASSTPTSGSSNEQF
TRBV20-1	TRBJ2-5	SASGKRNYQETQY
TRBV12-3/TRBV12-4	TRBJ2-3	ASSFTGPSTDTQY
TRBV2	TRBJ1-2	ASSFQGGYGYT